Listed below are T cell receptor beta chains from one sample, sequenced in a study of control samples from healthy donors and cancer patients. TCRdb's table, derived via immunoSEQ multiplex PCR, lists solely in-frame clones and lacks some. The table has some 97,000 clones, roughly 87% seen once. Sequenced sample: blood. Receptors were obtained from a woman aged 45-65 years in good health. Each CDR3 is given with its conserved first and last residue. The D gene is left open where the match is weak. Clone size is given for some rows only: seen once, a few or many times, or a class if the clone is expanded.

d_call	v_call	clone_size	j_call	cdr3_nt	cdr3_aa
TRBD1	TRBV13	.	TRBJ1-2	TGTGCCAGCAGCGCCAGGGGGAACTATGGCTACACCTTC	CASSARGNYGYTF
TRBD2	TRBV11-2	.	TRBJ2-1	TGTGCCAGCAGCTTAGGGTCCTTAGCGGGGAATGAGCAGTTCTTC	CASSLGSLAGNEQFF
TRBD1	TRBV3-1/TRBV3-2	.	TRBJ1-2	TGTGCCAGCAGCTCAGGGGGCGCAAGTTACGGCTACACCTTC	CASSSGGASYGYTF
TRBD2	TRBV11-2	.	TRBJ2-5	TGTGCCAGCAGCTTAGGGGCTAGCGGGAGCCAAGAGACCCAGTACTTC	CASSLGASGSQETQYF
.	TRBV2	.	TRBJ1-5	TGTGCCAGCAGCGAGGGGCGGCGCAATCAGCCCCAGCATTTT	CASSEGRRNQPQHF
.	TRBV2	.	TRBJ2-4	TGTGCCAGCAGTGACGACAGGAATGCGCGGGCCAAAAACATTCAGTACTTC	CASSDDRNARAKNIQYF
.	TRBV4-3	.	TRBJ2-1	TGCGCCAGCAGCCCCCTCGGGGGTCTCCCCAATGAGCAGTTCTTC	CASSPLGGLPNEQFF
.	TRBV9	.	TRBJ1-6	TGTGCCAGCAGCGTAGGAGGGGGACAAGATAATTCACCCCTCCACTTT	CASSVGGGQDNSPLHF
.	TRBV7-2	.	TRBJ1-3	TGTGCCAGCAGCTTCACAGGGAACACCATATATTTT	CASSFTGNTIYF
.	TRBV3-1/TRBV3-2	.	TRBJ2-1	TGTGCCAGCAGCCAATACGGCCGGCCGGCAGGGGTGGGGTACAATGAGCAGTTCTTC	CASSQYGRPAGVGYNEQFF
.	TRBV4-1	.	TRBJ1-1	TGCGCCAGCAGCCAATTTATCTTTGGGACCAACACTGAAGCTTTCTTT	CASSQFIFGTNTEAFF
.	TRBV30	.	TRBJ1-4	TGTGCCTGGAGTCCCACAGGGATTGGCGAAAAACTGTTTTTT	CAWSPTGIGEKLFF
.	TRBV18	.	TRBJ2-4	TGTGCCAGCTCACCGGAAATCGGGTTGAACCCCAGCGACTTAGCCAAAAACATTCAGTACTTC	CASSPEIGLNPSDLAKNIQYF
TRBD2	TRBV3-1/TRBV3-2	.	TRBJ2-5	TGTGCCAGCAGCCTTCTCCCGGGACTAGGGGGAGAGACCCAGTACTTC	CASSLLPGLGGETQYF
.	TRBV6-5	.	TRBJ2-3	TGTGCCAGCAGTTACAGGACGGGGAAATCGGATACGCAGTATTTT	CASSYRTGKSDTQYF
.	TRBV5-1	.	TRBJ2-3	TGCGCCAGCAGCTTCGGATACGACCTAAGAACAGATACGCAGTATTTT	CASSFGYDLRTDTQYF
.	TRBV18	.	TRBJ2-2	TGTGCCAGCTCCAATAATAGCGGGAACACCGGGGAGCTGTTTTTT	CASSNNSGNTGELFF
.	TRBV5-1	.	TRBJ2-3	TGCGCCAGCAGTAGGGGGGGTACAGATACGCAGTATTTT	CASSRGGTDTQYF
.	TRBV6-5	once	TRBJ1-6	TGTGCCAGCAGTTACTCACAGGGCCCCAATTCACCCCTCCACTTT	CASSYSQGPNSPLHF
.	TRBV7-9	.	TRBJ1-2	TGTGCCAGCAGCTTAGAGACTGCTGTCTATGGCTACACCTTC	CASSLETAVYGYTF
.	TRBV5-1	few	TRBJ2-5	TGCGCCAGCAGCCCCGCCCCCGGGTACCAAGAGACCCAGTACTTC	CASSPAPGYQETQYF
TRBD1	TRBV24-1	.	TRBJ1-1	TGTGCCACCATGGAGGGACAGAGGGGCACTGAAGCTTTCTTT	CATMEGQRGTEAFF
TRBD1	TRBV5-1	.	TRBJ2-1	TGCGCCAGCAGCTCAGTTCCGGGACAGGGGGCATTGGGGGAGCAGTTCTTC	CASSSVPGQGALGEQFF
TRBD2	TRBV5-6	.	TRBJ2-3	TGTGCCAGCAGCTTACAAGCGGGAGGGAGTTCGGTTGCGCAGTATTTT	CASSLQAGGSSVAQYF
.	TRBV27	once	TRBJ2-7	TGTGCCAGCAGCTATGGCGGGACCTCCTACGAGCAGTACTTC	CASSYGGTSYEQYF
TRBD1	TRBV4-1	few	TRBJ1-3	TGCGCCAGCAGCCAAGATTGGGCTCCAGGGGGCTCTGGAAACACCATATATTTT	CASSQDWAPGGSGNTIYF
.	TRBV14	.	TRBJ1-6	TGTGCCAGCAGCCAAGAGGTCGGGGGGGTGAGGAATTCACCCCTCCACTTT	CASSQEVGGVRNSPLHF
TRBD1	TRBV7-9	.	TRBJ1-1	TGTGCCAGCAGCCCACCGGGGGACAGAGGGAAATTGAACACTGAAGCTTTCTTT	CASSPPGDRGKLNTEAFF
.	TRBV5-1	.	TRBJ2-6	TGCGCCAGCAGCGTTCAGGGTTTAGGAGCTGGGGCCAACGTCCTGACTTTC	CASSVQGLGAGANVLTF
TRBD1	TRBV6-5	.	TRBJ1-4	TGTGCCAGCACCGAGGACAGGGAGGAGGAAAAACTGTTTTTT	CASTEDREEEKLFF
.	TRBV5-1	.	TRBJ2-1	TGCGCCAGTTCTCCCGGTGGAATCGTGAGGTGGGGAGATCACTACAATGAGCAGTTCTTC	CASSPGGIVRWGDHYNEQFF
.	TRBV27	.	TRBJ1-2	TGTGCCAGCAGTCTAACAGGGATATTTGGCTACACCTTC	CASSLTGIFGYTF
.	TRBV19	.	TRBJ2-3	TGTGCCAGTAGTCCGGGGGACACAAACACAGATACGCAGTATTTT	CASSPGDTNTDTQYF
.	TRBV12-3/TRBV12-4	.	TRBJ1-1	TGTGCCAGCAGTATGCAGGGATGGGGAGCTTTCTTT	CASSMQGWGAFF
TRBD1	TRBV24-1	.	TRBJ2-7	TGTGCCACCAGGGGGACAGGGTCCGACGAGCAGTACTTC	CATRGTGSDEQYF
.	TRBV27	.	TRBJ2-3	TGTGCCAGCAGTTTTCGGGGGATTAACACAGATACGCAGTATTTT	CASSFRGINTDTQYF
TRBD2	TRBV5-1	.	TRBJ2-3	TGCGCCAGCAGCCACATTCCCGGACTAGCGGGAGTCACAGATACGCAGTATTTT	CASSHIPGLAGVTDTQYF
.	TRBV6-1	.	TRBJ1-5	TGTGCCAGCAGTGAACGGGAGCTAAGGTATGGGCCCCAGCATTTT	CASSERELRYGPQHF
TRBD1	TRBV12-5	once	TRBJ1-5	TGTGCTAGTGGTATGCCGGACAGGGGTAGCAATCAGCCCCAGCATTTT	CASGMPDRGSNQPQHF
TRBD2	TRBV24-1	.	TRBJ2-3	TGTGCCACCAGTGATTTCGCGGGAGAGAGTACAGATACGCAGTATTTT	CATSDFAGESTDTQYF